Each of the 20 T cell receptor beta chains below was sequenced from the same sample in a study of T and B cells in COVID-19 patients. Blood genomic DNA input for TRB amplification was about 240-500 ng. TRB rearrangements were amplified by multiplex PCR with BIOMED2 TRB-A/B primers. From the multiplex PCR reads, TCRdb called clonotypes with MiXCR, one entry per CDR3 protein. The sample lists 6,000 to 7,500 distinct CDR3 sequences, 30% to 35% occurring once. Sequences were obtained from blood. The receptors were gathered from a human donor with active COVID-19.

The genes are TRBV7-9 and TRBJ2-3, with TRBD2 matching 7 bases. The ends lost 0 bases at V and 2 bases at J; junction bases unmatched: 8. CDR3 length: 17 amino acids. Germline V lookup: CDR1 SEHNR, CDR2 FQNEAQ (reference sequence). The CDR3: CASSLAYSGGTTDTQYF. The CDR3 region has the DNA TGTGCCAGCAGCTTAGCCTACTCCGGGGGGACCACAGATACGCAGTATTTT.

By frequency in the sample, this clonotype is large. The J gene is TRBJ2-5, the V gene TRBV29-1, with 7 bases identical to TRBD2. The trim removed 2 bases at V and 5 bases at J, leaving 5 bases unmatched. The CDR3 covers 13 residues. Per the germline V gene, CDR1 is SQVTM and CDR2 is ANQGSEA. For the CDR3, the DNA is TGCAGCGTTGAATGGCAGGGAGGGGAGACCCAGTACTTC. Its protein product is CSVEWQGGETQYF.

The CDR3 here is CASSYLRGRGSSTDTQYF. Written as DNA, the CDR3 is TGTGCCAGCAGTTACCTCAGAGGGCGGGGTTCTAGCACAGATACGCAGTATTTT. V gene TRBV6-2 or TRBV6-3 combines with J gene TRBJ2-3; D is possibly TRBD2 (6 bases). The CDR3 sequence is 18 residues long. CDR1 MNHEY and CDR2 SVGEGT come from the germline V gene. The V end lost 2 bases, the J end lost 0 bases, and 18 bases lay between the germline ends.

The chain employs TRBV18 and TRBJ1-4; a weak D match, TRBD1 (5 bases). The CDR3 is 15 amino acids. Germline V lookup: CDR1 KGHSH, CDR2 LQKENI. V lost 3 bases to trimming and J lost 6 bases, with 14 bases between them. The CDR3 sequence is CASSPGLGGDEKLFF. Here the CDR3 DNA reads TGTGCCAGCTCACCGGGCTTGGGGGGAGATGAAAAACTGTTTTTT.

For this clonotype: This may be a read error: a much more frequent sequence differs by one nucleotide. The J gene is TRBJ2-2, the V gene TRBV19, with D perhaps assigned TRBD1 or TRBD2 (6 bases each). Germline V lookup: CDR1 LNHDA, CDR2 SQIVND (reference sequence). The CDR3 runs 15 residues. The CDR3 sequence is CASIIGWGASGELFF. In DNA, the CDR3 is TGTGCCAGTATTATAGGATGGGGGGCGAGCGGGGAGCTGTTTTTT.

This clonotype qualifies as medium-sized. The chain uses TRBV12-3 or TRBV12-4 and TRBJ2-2, with 11 positions matching TRBD1. The trim removed 6 bases at V and 3 bases at J, leaving 9 bases unmatched. This CDR3 has 17 residues. The CDR3 is CASRDRGPSWDTGELFF. The CDR3 nucleotides read TGTGCCAGCAGGGACAGGGGGCCCTCATGGGACACCGGGGAGCTGTTTTTT.

This clonotype was picked up a small number of times. This rearrangement joins TRBV24-1 to TRBJ2-2; D not certain. The CDR3 length is 13 residues. Between the trimmed V and J ends, which lost 8 bases and 5 bases, there was a span of 11 bases. The germline V gene encodes CDR1 KGHDR and CDR2 SFDVKD. The CDR3 loop is CATTAGGTGELFF. In DNA, the CDR3 is TGTGCCACCACTGCAGGCGGTACCGGGGAGCTGTTTTTT.

This clonotype was detected only once. This chain uses TRBV6-6 with TRBJ2-1; 9 bases match TRBD2. V was clipped by 6 bases and J by 5 bases; unmatched bases: 17. The V gene's germline CDR1 is MNHNY and CDR2 SVGAGI (reference sequence). The CDR3 consists of 18 residues. CDR3 protein: CASSQTQLISGRDNEQFF. The CDR3 bases are TGTGCCAGCAGCCAAACCCAGCTTATTAGCGGGAGAGACAATGAGCAGTTCTTC.

The table lists this clonotype with a count of one. The chain joins TRBV4-3 to TRBJ2-2, with 10 bases fitting TRBD2. This CDR3 contains 17 residues. Germline V gives CDR1 LGHNA, CDR2 YSLEER. V dropped 0 bases and J dropped 4; count of bases not matched to a gene: 5. The CDR3 protein is CASSQDLSGGATGELFF. The CDR3 bases are TGCGCCAGCAGCCAAGATTTGAGCGGGGGGGCCACCGGGGAGCTGTTTTTT.

This clonotype is labeled medium-sized. The J gene is TRBJ2-3, the V gene TRBV29-1; the match to TRBD2 covers 10 bases. Germline V gene data show CDR1 as SQVTM and CDR2 as ANQGSEA. V lost 5 bases to trimming and J lost 2 bases; unmatched junction nucleotides: 4. The CDR3 contains 14 residues. CDR3 DNA sequence: TGCAGCGTTTTGGGGACTAGCGACACAGATACGCAGTATTTT. It yields the protein CSVLGTSDTDTQYF.

This clonotype qualifies as medium-sized (0.01 to 0.1%). This rearrangement joins TRBV12-3 or TRBV12-4 to TRBJ2-3, with TRBD2 identical over 10 bases. V gave up 2 bases and J gave up 6 bases; unmatched junction bases: 2. The CDR3 totals 14 residues. The CDR3 spells CASSLSGGVDTQYF. The CDR3 bases are TGTGCCAGCAGTTTAAGCGGGGGGGTGGATACGCAGTATTTT.

The chain employs TRBV5-6 and TRBJ2-3, with TRBD2 identical over 14 bases. Trimming at V came to 4 bases and at J to 2 bases, leaving 9 bases not matched to a gene. The CDR3 is 18 amino acids. Germline V gene lookup returns CDR1 SGHDT and CDR2 YYEEEE. CDR3 sequence (DNA): TGTGCCAGCAGCCCGACTAGCGGGGGGGCTGGCTCCACAGATACGCAGTATTTT. Amino acids: CASSPTSGGAGSTDTQYF.

This clonotype turned up a few times. The V call is TRBV21-1, the J call TRBJ2-3. TRBV21-1 is flagged as a pseudogene. This CDR3 is 12 amino acids long. CDR3 amino acids: CASSKPGGTQYF. Here the CDR3 DNA reads TGTGCCAGCAGCAAGCCAGGTGGTACGCAGTATTTT.

This clonotype was counted only a few times. The chain couples TRBV11-1 to TRBJ2-7, with 7 bases that match TRBD2. CDR1 is SGHAT, CDR2 FQDESV, per germline (reference sequence). The length of the CDR3 is 13 residues. The CDR3 region is CASSPGGGFGQYV. In DNA, the CDR3 is TGCGCCAGCAGCCCCGGCGGGGGTTTCGGGCAGTACGTC.

This clonotype showed up just a few times. The CDR3 nucleotides read TGTGCCAGCAGAACCCTCAGGGGTGGTGGGTATGAGCAGTTCTTC. It yields the protein CASRTLRGGGYEQFF. The chain uses TRBV6-1 and TRBJ2-1, with TRBD1 as a possible D gene (6 bases). The V gene's germline CDR1 is MNHNS and CDR2 SASEGT. The CDR3 length is 15 residues. Between the trimmed V and J ends, which lost 6 bases and 8 bases, there was a span of 20 bases.

In its sample, this clonotype was seen a few times. The chain has TRBV10-1 and TRBJ2-3, with unresolved D. The CDR3 has 13 amino acids. From germline, CDR1 is WNHNN and CDR2 SYGVQD (reference sequence). V gave up 2 bases and J gave up 2 bases, with 5 bases separating them. CDR3 sequence: CASSEIPTDTQYF. DNA of the CDR3: TGCGCCAGCAGTGAGATCCCCACAGATACGCAGTATTTT.

This clonotype was observed a few times. The rearrangement links TRBV27 to TRBJ1-1; no clear D gene. This CDR3 spans 13 amino acids. The V end was cut by 6 bases, the J end by 8 bases, with 16 bases between. The germline V gene has CDR1 MNHEY and CDR2 SMNVEV (reference sequence). The CDR3 region is CASSPTGHTEAFF. CDR3 DNA: TGTGCCAGCAGCCCCACGGGCCATACCGAAGCTTTCTTT.

This chain links TRBV6-5 with TRBJ1-4; D unresolved. The CDR3 has 15 residues. The germline V gene encodes CDR1 MNHEY and CDR2 SVGAGI. V lost 6 bases, J lost 5 bases, and 16 bases lay in between. CDR3 bases: TGTGCCAGCAGAGACCTACGTTCACGGAATGAAAAACTGTTTTTT. It yields the protein CASRDLRSRNEKLFF.

The genes are TRBV27 and TRBJ1-4, with TRBD1 identical over 8 bases. J lost 2 bases, V lost 4 bases, and 3 bases had no gene match. Germline CDR1 MNHEY, CDR2 SMNVEV (reference sequence). The CDR3 sequence is 15 residues long. CDR3 DNA sequence: TGTGCCAGCAGTTCCAGGACAGGGACTAATGAAAAACTGTTTTTT. Encoded protein: CASSSRTGTNEKLFF.

By share of the sample, this clonotype is medium-sized (0.01 to 0.1%). V and J are TRBV6-5 and TRBJ1-4, with 10 bases fitting TRBD1. Unmatched junction bases numbered 6, after V lost 1 base and J lost 13 bases. Germline CDR1 is MNHEY and CDR2 is SVGAGI. The CDR3 length is 14 residues. As DNA, the CDR3 is TGTGCCAGCAGTTACTTCGGACAGGGGGAGCGACTGTTTTTT. Its protein is CASSYFGQGERLFF.